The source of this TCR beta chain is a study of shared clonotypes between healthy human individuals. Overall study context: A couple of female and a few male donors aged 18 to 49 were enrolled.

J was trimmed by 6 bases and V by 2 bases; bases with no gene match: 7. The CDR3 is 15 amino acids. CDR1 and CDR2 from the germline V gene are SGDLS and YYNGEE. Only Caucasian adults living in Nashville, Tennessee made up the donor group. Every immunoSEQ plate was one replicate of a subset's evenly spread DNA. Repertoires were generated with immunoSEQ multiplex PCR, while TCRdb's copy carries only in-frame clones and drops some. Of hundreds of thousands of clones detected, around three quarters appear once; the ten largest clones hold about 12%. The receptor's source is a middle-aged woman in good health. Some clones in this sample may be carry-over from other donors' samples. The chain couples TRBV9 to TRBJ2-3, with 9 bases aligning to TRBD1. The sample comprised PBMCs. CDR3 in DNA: TGTGCCAGCAGCGTTTTTATGACAGGGGGGGATACGCAGTATTTT. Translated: CASSVFMTGGDTQYF. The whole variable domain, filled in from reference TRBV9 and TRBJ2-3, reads DSGVTQTPKHLITATGQRVTLRCSPRSGDLSVYWYQQSLDQGLQFLIQYYNGEERAKGNILERFSAQQFPDLHSELNLSSLELGDSALYFCASSVFMTGGDTQYFGPGTRLTVL.